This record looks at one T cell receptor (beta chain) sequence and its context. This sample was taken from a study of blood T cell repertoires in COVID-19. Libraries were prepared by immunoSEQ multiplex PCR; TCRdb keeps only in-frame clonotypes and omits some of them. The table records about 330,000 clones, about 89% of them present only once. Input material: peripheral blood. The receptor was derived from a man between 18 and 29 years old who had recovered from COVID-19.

CDR3 DNA: TGTGCCACCGGACAGTACAATGAGCAGTTCTTC. Amino acid sequence: CATGQYNEQFF. The chain combines TRBV24-1 with TRBJ2-1; D is perhaps TRBD1 (6 bases). Per the germline V gene, CDR1 is KGHDR and CDR2 is SFDVKD. V lost 9 bases and J lost 4, with 6 bases in between. The CDR3 sequence is 11 residues long.